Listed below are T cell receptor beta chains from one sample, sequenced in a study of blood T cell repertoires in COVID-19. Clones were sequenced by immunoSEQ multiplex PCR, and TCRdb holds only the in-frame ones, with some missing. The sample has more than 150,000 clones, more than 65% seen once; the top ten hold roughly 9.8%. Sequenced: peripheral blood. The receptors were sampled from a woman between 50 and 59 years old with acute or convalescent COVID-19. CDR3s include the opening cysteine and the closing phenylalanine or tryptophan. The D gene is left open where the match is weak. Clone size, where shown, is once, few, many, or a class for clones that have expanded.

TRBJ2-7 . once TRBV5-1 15 CASSLDRQVANEQYF TGCGCCAGCAGCTTGGATCGACAGGTTGCTAACGAGCAGTACTTC
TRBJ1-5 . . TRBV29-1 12 CSVREPNQPQHF TGCAGCGTGCGGGAACCCAATCAGCCCCAGCATTTT
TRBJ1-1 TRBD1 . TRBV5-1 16 CASSQRTGGPGLEAFF TGCGCCAGCAGCCAAAGAACAGGGGGCCCAGGGCTGGAAGCTTTCTTT
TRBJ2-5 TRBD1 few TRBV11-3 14 CASRRDRDVGTQYF TGTGCCAGCAGGAGGGACAGGGACGTAGGGACCCAGTACTTC
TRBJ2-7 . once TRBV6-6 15 CASRSSGDSSYEQYF TGTGCCAGCAGATCGTCGGGGGACAGCTCCTACGAGCAGTACTTC
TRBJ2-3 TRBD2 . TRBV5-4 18 CASSSTSGGASSTDTQYF TGTGCCAGCAGCTCGACTAGCGGGGGGGCCTCTAGCACAGATACGCAGTATTTT
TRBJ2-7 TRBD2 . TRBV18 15 CASSLLLAGGSRQYF TGTGCCAGCTCATTACTACTAGCGGGGGGTTCACGACAGTACTTC
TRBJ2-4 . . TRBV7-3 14 CAARGGVAKNIQYF TGTGCCGCAAGAGGAGGGGTAGCCAAAAACATTCAGTACTTC
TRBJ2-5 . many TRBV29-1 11 CSVDFSSVQYF TGCAGCGTAGACTTTTCTTCGGTACAGTACTTC
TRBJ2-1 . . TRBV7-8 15 CASSSPGLSYNEQFF TGTGCCAGCAGCTCCCCGGGACTCTCCTACAATGAGCAGTTCTTC
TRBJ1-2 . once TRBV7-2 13 CASSSQNGYGYTF TGTGCCAGCAGCTCGCAAAACGGCTATGGCTACACCTTC
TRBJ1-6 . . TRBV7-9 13 CASSLDPGSPLHF TGTGCCAGCAGCTTGGACCCGGGGTCACCCCTCCACTTT
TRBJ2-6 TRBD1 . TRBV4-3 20 CASSHEPPGQRLSGANVLTF TGCGCCAGCAGCCATGAGCCGCCGGGACAGCGGCTTTCTGGGGCCAACGTCCTGACTTTC
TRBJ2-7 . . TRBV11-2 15 CASSLSDSPSYEQYF TGTGCCAGCAGCTTGTCGGACAGTCCCTCCTACGAGCAGTACTTC
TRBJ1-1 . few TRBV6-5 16 CASSYPTARFPSEAFF TGTGCCAGCAGTTACCCCACCGCGCGATTTCCCTCTGAAGCTTTCTTT
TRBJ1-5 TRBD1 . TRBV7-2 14 CASRQGDSNQPQHF TGTGCCAGCAGACAGGGGGATAGCAATCAGCCCCAGCATTTT
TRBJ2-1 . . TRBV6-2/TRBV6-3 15 CASSYSSGAYNEQFF TGTGCCAGCAGTTACTCTAGCGGCGCCTACAATGAGCAGTTCTTC
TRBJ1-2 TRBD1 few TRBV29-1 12 CSVRQGASGYTF TGCAGCGTTCGACAGGGGGCATCTGGCTACACCTTC
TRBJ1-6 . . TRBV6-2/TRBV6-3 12 CASSPRVLPLHF TGTGCCAGCAGCCCCAGGGTCTTACCCCTCCACTTT
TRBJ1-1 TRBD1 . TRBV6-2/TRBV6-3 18 CASSYSGQGRIGNTEAFF TGTGCCAGCAGTTACTCAGGACAGGGCAGAATCGGGAACACTGAAGCTTTCTTT
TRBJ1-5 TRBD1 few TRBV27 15 CASSLGQEFGGPQHF TGTGCCAGCAGTCTGGGACAGGAGTTCGGAGGGCCCCAGCATTTT
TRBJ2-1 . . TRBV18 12 CASSPDSDEQFF TGTGCCAGCTCACCCGATAGCGATGAGCAGTTCTTC
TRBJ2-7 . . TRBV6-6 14 CASRPPGTSLEQYF TGTGCCAGCAGACCTCCCGGGACTTCTTTGGAGCAGTACTTC
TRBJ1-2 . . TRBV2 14 CASSDRGTDYGYTF TGTGCCAGCAGTGACCGGGGGACTGACTATGGCTACACCTTC
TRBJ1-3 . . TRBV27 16 CASSSLGRSSGNTIYF TGTGCCAGCAGTTCTCTTGGCAGATCCTCTGGAAACACCATATATTTT
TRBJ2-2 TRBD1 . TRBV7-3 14 CASSSGQGAGELFF TGTGCCAGCAGCTCAGGACAGGGGGCCGGGGAGCTGTTTTTT
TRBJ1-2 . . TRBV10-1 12 CASSEDRIGYTF TGCGCCAGCAGTGAGGACAGAATTGGCTACACCTTC
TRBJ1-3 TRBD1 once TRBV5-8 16 CASKGAQVRSGNTIYF TGTGCCAGCAAGGGGGCCCAGGTCCGGTCTGGAAACACCATATATTTT
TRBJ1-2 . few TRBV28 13 CASTTLLGYGYTF TGTGCCAGCACCACACTGCTAGGCTATGGCTACACCTTC
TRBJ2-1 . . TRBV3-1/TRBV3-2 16 CASSQFSVVEYNEQFF TGTGCCAGCAGCCAATTTAGCGTCGTGGAGTACAATGAGCAGTTCTTC
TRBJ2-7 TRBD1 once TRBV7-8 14 CASSWGQSSYEQYF TGTGCCAGCAGCTGGGGACAGAGCTCCTACGAGCAGTACTTC
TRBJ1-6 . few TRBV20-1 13 CSASRRAGSPLHF TGCAGTGCTAGTCGTCGGGCGGGTTCACCCCTCCACTTT
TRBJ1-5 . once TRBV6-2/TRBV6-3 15 CASSYGRGSNQPQHF TGTGCCAGCAGTTACGGCAGGGGTAGCAATCAGCCCCAGCATTTT